This paragraph covers one T cell receptor (beta chain) sequence. The antigen is not known. The V segment lost 1 base and the J segment 5 bases; nucleotides outside the gene matches: 6. This CDR3 comprises 15 residues. Germline V lookup: CDR1 SGHTA, CDR2 FQGNSA. The sample originates from a study of T-cell memory formation after mild COVID-19. Findings of the study overall: Clones shrinking between day 15 and 85 showed a balanced CD4/CD8 split, and those that grew later tilted toward CD4+. There were some responding clones in pre-infection memory, which suggested that cross-reactive memory had joined.

One entry per CDR3 protein, called by TCRdb with MiXCR from the 5' RACE reads. Of around 150,000 distinct CDR3 sequences in the sample, around a tenth were seen once. Sequencing input: PBMCs or a T cell subset sorted from them (not recorded which). V and J are TRBV7-2 and TRBJ2-3, with 7 bases identical to TRBD1. This sequence was found in a young man who had mild COVID-19 (a few samples of this study predate the infection). Cell type and time point are not known. The CDR3 sequence: CASSLDRRGLDTQYF. CDR3 in DNA: TGTGCCAGCAGCTTAGATCGCAGGGGGTTAGATACGCAGTATTTT.